Shown below are 29 T cell receptor beta chains from a single sample sequenced in a study of blood T cell repertoires in COVID-19. TCRdb keeps only in-frame clones here, not all; method: immunoSEQ multiplex PCR. This sample carries about 78,000 clones, 60% to 80% of them seen once, and the ten largest clones take about 10%. Sequenced: peripheral blood. These receptors were taken from a human donor in a cohort sampled during active COVID-19.

This clone was found a few times. This chain connects TRBV5-5 to TRBJ1-1, with D perhaps TRBD1 (5 bases). Germline CDR1 is SGHKS and CDR2 is YYEKEE (reference sequence). V shed 5 bases and J shed 0 bases, with 8 bases lying between them. The CDR3 contains 13 residues. The CDR3 reads CASSYRLNTEAFF. CDR3 sequence (DNA): TGTGCCAGCAGTTACAGGCTGAACACTGAAGCTTTCTTT.

As to this clone: This CDR3 is also generated by other DNA sequences in the sample. The chain employs TRBV7-2 and TRBJ1-1; D is unclear. Germline lookup yields CDR1 SGHTA and CDR2 FQGNSA. The CDR3 runs 13 residues. Trimming took off 1 base at V and 1 base at J, with 4 bases between the two ends. CDR3 in DNA: TGTGCCAGCAGCTTAGACAGGAACACTGAAGCTTTCTTT. This translates into CASSLDRNTEAFF.

This chain links TRBV29-1 with TRBJ1-1, with TRBD1 matching over 7 bases. The CDR3 covers 13 residues. Trimming took 6 bases from V and 0 from J; bases not matched to a gene: 4. Germline V lookup: CDR1 SQVTM, CDR2 ANQGSEA. The CDR3 here is CSVPGGMNTEAFF. In DNA form, the CDR3 reads TGCAGCGTCCCAGGGGGGATGAACACTGAAGCTTTCTTT.

A few counts support this clone. The CDR3 bases are TGTGCCAGCAGCTTAGATCGGGTAAGGGCTTTCTTT. Translation gives CASSLDRVRAFF. This chain uses TRBV11-2 with TRBJ1-1, with unresolved D. The V and J ends lost 0 bases and 11 bases respectively, with 10 bases between them. Germline V gene lookup returns CDR1 SGHAT and CDR2 FQNNGV. The CDR3 totals 12 residues.

The chain is built from TRBV3-1 (or the pseudogene TRBV3-2) and TRBJ2-7, with D unclear. Between the trimmed V and J ends, which lost 5 bases and 4 bases, there was a span of 9 bases. The CDR3 totals 12 residues. Germline values: CDR1 LGHDT, CDR2 YNNKEL (reference sequence). CDR3 protein: CASSGRGYEQYF. The CDR3 bases are TGTGCCAGCAGCGGCCGTGGTTACGAGCAGTACTTC.

A few counts support this clone. V is TRBV7-6 and J is TRBJ2-3; 9 bases agree with TRBD1. CDR1 is SGHVS and CDR2 is FNYEAQ in the germline V gene. V trimming: 5 bases; J trimming: 5 bases; junction bases outside the gene matches: 8. The CDR3 spans 15 residues. This CDR3 is CASSHTGGKVDTQYF. CDR3 nucleotides: TGTGCCAGCAGCCACACAGGGGGCAAGGTAGATACGCAGTATTTT.

The chain uses TRBV5-1 and TRBJ1-3, with D possibly TRBD1 on 6 matching bases. CDR1 is SGHRS, CDR2 YFSETQ, per germline. The ends were cut back, 3 bases at V and 2 bases at J, with 9 bases in the middle. CDR3 size: 14 residues. CDR3 in DNA: TGCGCCAGCAGCTCAACAGGGCCTGGAAACACCATATATTTT. This encodes CASSSTGPGNTIYF.

The CDR3 reads CASTDRTGFGNSPLHF. In nucleotides, the CDR3 is TGTGCCAGCACCGACCGGACAGGGTTCGGGAATTCACCCCTCCACTTT. V is TRBV3-1 (or the pseudogene TRBV3-2) and J is TRBJ1-6; 8 nucleotides line up with TRBD1. With V trimmed by 7 bases and J by 7 bases, 12 bases remained unmatched. The CDR3 extends over 16 amino acids. Per the germline V gene, CDR1 is LGHDT and CDR2 is YNNKEL (reference sequence).

This clone turned up a few times. V gene TRBV21-1 combines with J gene TRBJ1-1. TRBV21-1 constitutes a pseudogene. The CDR3 length is 14 residues. The CDR3 loop reads CASSKPGSLAEAFF. In nucleotides, the CDR3 is TGTGCCAGCAGCAAACCCGGTTCCCTCGCTGAAGCTTTCTTT.

This clone was seen more than once but under ten times. V usage is TRBV7-6 and J usage is TRBJ1-4; 7 bases line up with TRBD1. V was clipped by 4 bases and J by 8 bases; unmatched bases: 7. In germline, CDR1 is SGHVS, CDR2 FNYEAQ. The CDR3 sequence is 14 residues long. The CDR3 nucleotides are TGTGCCAGCAGCTCGGGACAGTTGGACGAAAAACTGTTTTTT. It translates to CASSSGQLDEKLFF. Looking up the rest from reference TRBV7-6 and TRBJ1-4 gives the full variable domain: GAGVSQSPRYKVTKRGQDVALRCDPISGHVSLYWYRQALGQGPEFLTYFNYEAQQDKSGLPNDRFSAERPEGSISTLTIQRTEQRDSAMYRCASSSGQLDEKLFFGSGTQLSVL.

The V and J genes are TRBV6-6 and TRBJ2-5, with a possible D match to TRBD1 (7 bases). V lost 2 bases, J lost 1 base, and 14 bases lay in between. Germline V gene data show CDR1 as MNHNY and CDR2 as SVGAGI (reference sequence). The length of the CDR3 is 16 residues. The CDR3 region is CASSYGSGGSQETQYF. CDR3 nucleotide sequence: TGTGCCAGCAGTTACGGTTCAGGGGGGAGCCAAGAGACCCAGTACTTC.

The V and J genes are TRBV28 and TRBJ2-7, with 8 positions matching TRBD1. The CDR3 runs to 15 residues. With 5 bases clipped from V and 3 bases from J, the junction kept 9 bases outside the gene matches. The V gene's germline CDR1 is MDHEN and CDR2 SYDVKM. The CDR3 DNA sequence: TGTGCCAGCAGTCAGACAGGGGTGGCCTTCTACGAGCAGTACTTC. Its protein product is CASSQTGVAFYEQYF.

The table lists this clone with a few counts. The chain is built from TRBV5-6 and TRBJ2-5, with unresolved D. From germline, CDR1 is SGHDT and CDR2 YYEEEE. V lost 1 base, J lost 3 bases, and 13 bases lay in between. CDR3 size: 15 residues. The CDR3 nucleotides read TGTGCCAGCAGCTTGAATCTCGCAGGAAAAGAGACCCAGTACTTC. Residues: CASSLNLAGKETQYF.

This chain connects TRBV7-8 to TRBJ2-7; 8 bases line up with TRBD2. Germline-derived CDR1 and CDR2 are SGHVS and FQNEAQ. CDR3 length: 14 amino acids. V gave up 3 bases and J gave up 7 bases; unmatched junction bases: 8. The CDR3 reads CASSLTGGPGEQYF. In nucleotides, the CDR3 is TGTGCCAGCAGCTTGACGGGGGGGCCGGGGGAGCAGTACTTC.

This chain connects TRBV5-5 to TRBJ2-7; 7 nucleotides match TRBD1. V gave up 4 bases and J gave up 1 base; unmatched junction bases: 11. Germline CDR1 and CDR2: SGHKS and YYEKEE (reference sequence). This CDR3 comprises 16 residues. DNA for the CDR3: TGTGCCAGCAGCCCGAACCCGAACAGGGGTTCCTACGAGCAGTACTTC. Translated, it gives CASSPNPNRGSYEQYF.

The genes are TRBV11-3 and TRBJ1-1, with unresolved D. The CDR3 is made up of 15 amino acids. Germline V gene lookup returns CDR1 SGHNT and CDR2 YENEEA. Between the trimmed V and J ends, which lost 3 bases and 3 bases, there was a span of 14 bases. The CDR3 spells CASSFSGGEDTEAFF. Here the CDR3 DNA reads TGTGCCAGCAGCTTCTCGGGAGGTGAGGACACTGAAGCTTTCTTT.

This clone was observed once. The chain links TRBV4-2 to TRBJ2-7; 14 bases agree with TRBD2. Germline loops: CDR1 LGHNA, CDR2 YNFKEQ. V lost 1 base to trimming and J lost 3 bases; unmatched junction nucleotides: 2. This CDR3 comprises 16 residues. CDR3 coding DNA: TGTGCCAGCAGCCAAGGACTAGCGGGGGGGTACTACGAGCAGTACTTC. Its translation: CASSQGLAGGYYEQYF.

The chain links TRBV6-2 or TRBV6-3 to TRBJ2-7; 9 nucleotides agree with TRBD2. The CDR3 is made up of 15 amino acids. Germline V lookup: CDR1 MNHEY, CDR2 SVGEGT. With 5 bases clipped from V and 3 bases from J, the junction kept 8 bases outside the gene matches. CDR3 sequence reads: CASSRSSGGYYEQYF. DNA for the CDR3: TGTGCCAGCAGTCGCAGTAGCGGGGGATACTACGAGCAGTACTTC.

This chain links TRBV2 with TRBJ2-6, with D tentatively TRBD1 (6 bases). The V and J ends lost 6 bases and 2 bases respectively, with 17 bases between them. The germline CDR1 and CDR2 sequences are SNHLY and FYNNEI. The CDR3 runs 17 residues. The CDR3 is CASRKGLTGTGANVLTF. The CDR3 DNA is TGTGCCAGCAGGAAGGGGCTAACAGGGACTGGGGCCAACGTCCTGACTTTC.

This sequence joins TRBV11-3 and TRBJ2-1, with 12 bases lining up with TRBD2. The J segment lost 5 bases and the V segment lost 2 bases, leaving 10 bases of the junction unmatched. Germline V gene data show CDR1 as SGHNT and CDR2 as YENEEA. This CDR3 is built from 18 residues. The CDR3 region is CASSLNPRTSGDHNEQFF. The CDR3 DNA reads TGTGCCAGCAGCTTAAACCCGAGGACTAGCGGGGACCACAATGAGCAGTTCTTC.

This clone was picked up a small number of times. The chain is built from TRBV5-5 and TRBJ1-3; no clear D gene. The CDR3 is 13 residues long. Germline V gives CDR1 SGHKS, CDR2 YYEKEE (reference sequence). The V end was cut by 5 bases, the J end by 4 bases, with 10 bases between. The CDR3 DNA is TGTGCCAGCAGGCAATACGGGGGAAACACCATATATTTT. Its protein product is CASRQYGGNTIYF.

The chain couples TRBV5-1 to TRBJ2-3; 9 bases match TRBD2. CDR3 length: 15 residues. The germline V gene encodes CDR1 SGHRS and CDR2 YFSETQ. J gave up 3 bases and V 5 bases, and 7 bases lay outside the gene matches. The CDR3 sequence: CASRSAGGWTDTQYF. For the CDR3, the DNA is TGCGCCAGCAGGTCGGCGGGGGGGTGGACAGATACGCAGTATTTT.

The chain combines TRBV3-1 (or the pseudogene TRBV3-2) with TRBJ2-7; 10 bases map to TRBD1. The trim removed 4 bases at V and 2 bases at J, leaving 2 bases unmatched. CDR1 is LGHDT, CDR2 YNNKEL, per germline (reference sequence). This CDR3 has 14 residues. In DNA, the CDR3 is TGTGCCAGCAGCCCCGGGACAGGGGCCTACGAGCAGTACTTC. As protein: CASSPGTGAYEQYF.

This sequence joins TRBV28 and TRBJ1-5, with 7 bases aligning to TRBD1. The germline V gene encodes CDR1 MDHEN and CDR2 SYDVKM. The CDR3 loop spans 16 amino acids. Losses at the gene ends were 5 bases for V and 1 base for J; bases not matched to a gene: 8. This CDR3 is CASSRVQGMSNQPQHF. The CDR3 nucleotides read TGTGCCAGCAGTCGGGTACAGGGGATGAGCAATCAGCCCCAGCATTTT.

This chain links TRBV7-8 with TRBJ2-4; D is unresolved. In germline, CDR1 is SGHVS, CDR2 FQNEAQ. Trimming pared 1 base from V and 0 bases from J, leaving 4 bases between. The CDR3 consists of 14 residues. The CDR3 coding sequence is TGTGCCAGCAGCTTAGGGCTAGCCAAAAACATTCAGTACTTC. It codes for CASSLGLAKNIQYF.

The chain combines TRBV7-2 with TRBJ1-1, with 8 positions matching TRBD1. The CDR3 loop spans 14 amino acids. The J segment lost 5 bases and the V segment lost 0 bases, leaving 2 bases of the junction unmatched. CDR1 and CDR2 from the germline V gene are SGHTA and FQGNSA. DNA for the CDR3: TGTGCCAGCAGCTTAGCTACAGGGGGGACTGAAGCTTTCTTT. This gives the protein CASSLATGGTEAFF.

This chain joins TRBV19 and TRBJ1-2, with 11 bases identical to TRBD1. This CDR3 has 17 residues. Germline V gene sequence: CDR1 LNHDA, CDR2 SQIVND (reference sequence). V gave up 6 bases and J gave up 6 bases; unmatched junction bases: 15. As DNA, the CDR3 is TGTGCCAGTAGCGTTTCCGGGACAGGGGGACTACGGCATGGCTACACCTTC. It yields the protein CASSVSGTGGLRHGYTF.

The rearrangement links TRBV19 to TRBJ1-3; tentatively, D is TRBD1 (6 bases). The germline V gene encodes CDR1 LNHDA and CDR2 SQIVND (reference sequence). Trimming left V 10 bases short and J 0 bases short, with 13 bases between. The CDR3 has 14 amino acids. The DNA for the CDR3 is TGTGCCACATTGGACAGTCACTCTGGAAACACCATATATTTT. Translating gives CATLDSHSGNTIYF. Full variable domain (remainder filled in from reference TRBV19 and TRBJ1-3): DGGITQSPKYLFRKEGQNVTLSCEQNLNHDAMYWYRQDPGQGLRLIYYSQIVNDFQKGDIAEGYSVSREKKESFPLTVTSAQKNPTAFYLCATLDSHSGNTIYFGEGSWLTVV.

This clone was counted a few times. The chain employs TRBV18 and TRBJ1-1, with D unresolved. Trimming pared 3 bases from V and 4 bases from J, leaving 9 bases between. Germline lookup yields CDR1 KGHSH and CDR2 LQKENI. The CDR3 has 13 amino acids. The DNA for the CDR3 is TGTGCCAGCTCACCTCTTGCGAGCACTGAAGCTTTCTTT. It is translated as CASSPLASTEAFF. Full variable domain (outside the CDR3, taken from reference TRBV18 and TRBJ1-1): NAGVMQNPRHLVRRRGQEARLRCSPMKGHSHVYWYRQLPEEGLKFMVYLQKENIIDESGMPKERFSAEFPKEGPSILRIQQVVRGDSAAYFCASSPLASTEAFFGQGTRLTVV.